This TCR beta chain was found in a study of cytomegalovirus exposure and HLA in healthy donors. Study details: Tens of millions of unique TCR sequences came from HLA-typed donors in an early release. General study points: Many donors carried some public TCRs, although rarity characterized most TCR sequences. Among donors in an Asian-associated ancestry cluster, a later analysis reportedly found fewer N-insertions than the roughly 610-donor mean.

With respect to this clone: The antigen is not known.

The primer mix had 60 Vbeta and 13 Jbeta primers. The assay was immunoSEQ multiplex PCR, and TCRdb's table has in-frame clones only and misses some. The repertoire holds tens of thousands of clones, approximately 87% seen once, with around 3% in the top ten. The sequence derives from a boy aged 10-17 years in good health and CMV-seronegative. The sample consisted of PBMCs.

The CDR3 bases are TGTGCTAGTGGTTTGGGACTCTTCACAGATACGCAGTATTTT. Its protein product is CASGLGLFTDTQYF. The genes are TRBV12-5 and TRBJ2-3; D unresolved. Trimming shortened V by 1 base and J by 2 bases, and 7 bases separated the two germline ends. CDR1 and CDR2 from the germline V gene are LGHNT and FRNRAP. CDR3 length equals 14 residues.